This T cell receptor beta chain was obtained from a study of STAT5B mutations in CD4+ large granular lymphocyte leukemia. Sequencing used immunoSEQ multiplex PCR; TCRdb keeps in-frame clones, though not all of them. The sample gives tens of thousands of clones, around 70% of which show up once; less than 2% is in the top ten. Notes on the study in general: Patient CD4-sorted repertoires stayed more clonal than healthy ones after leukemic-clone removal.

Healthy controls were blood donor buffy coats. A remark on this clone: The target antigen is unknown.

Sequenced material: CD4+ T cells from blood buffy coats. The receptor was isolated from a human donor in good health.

This chain's CDR3 is CASSPLFVLGPSPYEQYV. The CDR3 DNA reads TGTGCCAGCAGCCCGCTATTCGTGCTGGGGCCCTCGCCCTACGAGCAGTACGTC. The rearrangement uses TRBV11-3 and TRBJ2-7; a possible D gene is TRBD1 (5 bases). The V end lost 5 bases, the J end lost 2 bases, and 25 bases lay between the germline ends. The CDR3 is 18 residues long. Germline V gene data show CDR1 as SGHNT and CDR2 as YENEEA.